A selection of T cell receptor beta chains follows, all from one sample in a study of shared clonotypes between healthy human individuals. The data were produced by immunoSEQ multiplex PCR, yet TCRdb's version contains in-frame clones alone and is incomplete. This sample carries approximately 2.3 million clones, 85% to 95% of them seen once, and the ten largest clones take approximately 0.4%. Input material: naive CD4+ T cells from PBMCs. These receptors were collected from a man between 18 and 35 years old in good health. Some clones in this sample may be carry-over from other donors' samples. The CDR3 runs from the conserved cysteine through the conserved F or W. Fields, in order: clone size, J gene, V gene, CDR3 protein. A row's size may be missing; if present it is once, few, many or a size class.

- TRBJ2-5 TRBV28 CASSRGLAGLKETQYF
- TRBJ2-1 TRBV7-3 CASSEDHYRNEQFF
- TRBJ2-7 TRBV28 CASSPNPERLAGVAPDEQYF
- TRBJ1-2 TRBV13 CASSYRQLSNYGYTF
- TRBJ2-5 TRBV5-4 CASSPWGQKTQYF
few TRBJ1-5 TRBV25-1 CASSELRREQPQHF
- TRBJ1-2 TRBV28 CASSFGGSNYGYTF
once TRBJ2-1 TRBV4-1 CASSQDLVASGFYNEQFF
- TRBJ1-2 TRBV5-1 CASSFRSGLPLNYGYTF
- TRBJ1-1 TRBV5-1 CASQSDLNTEAFF
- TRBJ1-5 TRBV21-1 CASSMGQGARRPQHF
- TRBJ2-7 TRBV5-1 CASSVGWGDQSDEQYF
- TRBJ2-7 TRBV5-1 CASSLAGQGYEQYF
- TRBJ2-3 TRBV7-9 CASKSGAGRDTDTQYF
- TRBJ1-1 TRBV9 CASSASTGNTEAFF
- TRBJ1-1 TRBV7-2 CASSFSGVPTEAFF
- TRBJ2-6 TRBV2 CASMIRASGANVLTF
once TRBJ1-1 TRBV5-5 CASSLESSTEAFF
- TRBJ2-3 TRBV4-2 CASSLRLAERTDTQYF
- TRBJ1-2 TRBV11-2 CASSKTVLYGYTF
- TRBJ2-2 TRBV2 CASSDEGASGELFF
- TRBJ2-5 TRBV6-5 CASSPWAGGGETQYF
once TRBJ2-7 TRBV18 CASSTTADTSYEQYF
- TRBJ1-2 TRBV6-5 CAAGPLGLGYTF
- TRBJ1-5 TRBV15 CATSRDVGGSYSNQPQHF
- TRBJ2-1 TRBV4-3 CASSQRPSGRWNEQFF
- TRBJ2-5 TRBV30 CAWSDGETQYF
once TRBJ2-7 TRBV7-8 CASSLDERAGSYEQYF
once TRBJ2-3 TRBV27 CASSSQRLAGGLDTQYF
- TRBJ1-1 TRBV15 CATSRVGTELMNTEAFF
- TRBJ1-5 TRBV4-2 CASSLSRDRGLLYSNQPQHF
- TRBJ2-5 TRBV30 CAWSGQAQETQYF
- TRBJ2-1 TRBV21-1 CASSPGGQRDYNEQFF
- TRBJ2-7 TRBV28 CASSSRWTDSYEQYF
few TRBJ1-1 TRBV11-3 CASSSRLNTEAFF
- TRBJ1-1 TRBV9 CASSVEGEYTEAFF
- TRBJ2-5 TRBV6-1 CASSEAPRRTQYF
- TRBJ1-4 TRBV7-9 CASSRSTGVINEKLFF
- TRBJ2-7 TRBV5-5 CASSRGTPVFYEQYF
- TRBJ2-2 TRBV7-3 CASSLETSGDGELFF
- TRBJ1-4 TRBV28 CASSSPRTGRGEKLFF
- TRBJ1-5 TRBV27 CASSLTSWGGRVNQPQHF
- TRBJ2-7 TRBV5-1 CASRQTSGSHEQYF
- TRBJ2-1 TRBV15 CAARTSGRDEQFF
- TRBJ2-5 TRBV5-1 CASSLSLAGAQETQYF
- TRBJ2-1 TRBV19 CASSIQGGNEQFF
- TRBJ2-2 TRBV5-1 CASSLLAGPNTGELFF
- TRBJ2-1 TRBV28 CASSFLSGRAAHEQFF
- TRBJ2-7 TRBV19 CASSRSHHRGTYEQYF
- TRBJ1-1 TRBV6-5 CASSYRLSVTEAFF
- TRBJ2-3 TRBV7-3 CASSAQRGESTDTQYF
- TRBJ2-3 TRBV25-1 CASRREWVDTQYF
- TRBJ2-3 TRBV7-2 CASLNPIVRTDTQYF
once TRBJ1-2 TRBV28 CASNQQGGGYGYTF
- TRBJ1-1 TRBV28 CASSLLRGYTEAFF
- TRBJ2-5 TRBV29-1 CSVEGHLLRETQYF
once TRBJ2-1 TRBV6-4 CASSLLAGGRNEQFF
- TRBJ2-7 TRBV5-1 CASSATSGTYEQYF
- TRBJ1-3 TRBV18 CASSRPVRDSSFGGNTIYF
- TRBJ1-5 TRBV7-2 CASSPRGTGSNQPQHF